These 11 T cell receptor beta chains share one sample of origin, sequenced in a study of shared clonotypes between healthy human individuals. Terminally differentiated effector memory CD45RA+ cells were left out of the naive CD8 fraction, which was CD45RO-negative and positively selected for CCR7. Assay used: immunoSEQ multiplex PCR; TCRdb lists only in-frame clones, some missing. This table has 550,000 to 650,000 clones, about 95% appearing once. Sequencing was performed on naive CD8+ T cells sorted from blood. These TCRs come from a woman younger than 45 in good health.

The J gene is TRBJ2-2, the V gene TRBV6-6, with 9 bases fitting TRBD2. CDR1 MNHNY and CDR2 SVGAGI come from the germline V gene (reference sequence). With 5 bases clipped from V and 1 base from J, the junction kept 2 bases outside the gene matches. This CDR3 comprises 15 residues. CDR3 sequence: CASSPTSGNTGELFF. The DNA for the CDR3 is TGTGCCAGCAGTCCGACTAGCGGGAACACCGGGGAGCTGTTTTTT.

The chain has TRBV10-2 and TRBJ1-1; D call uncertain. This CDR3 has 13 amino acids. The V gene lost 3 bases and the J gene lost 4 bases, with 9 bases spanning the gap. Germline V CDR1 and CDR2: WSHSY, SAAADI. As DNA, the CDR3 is TGCGCCAGCAGTGATGTAAGTGTCACTGAAGCTTTCTTT. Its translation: CASSDVSVTEAFF.

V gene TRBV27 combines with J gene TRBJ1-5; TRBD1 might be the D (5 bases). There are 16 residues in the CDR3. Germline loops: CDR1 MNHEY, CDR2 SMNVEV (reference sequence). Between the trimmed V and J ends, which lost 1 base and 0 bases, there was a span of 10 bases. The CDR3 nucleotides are TGTGCCAGCAGTTTATTGGGGCCGCTTAGCAATCAGCCCCAGCATTTT. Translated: CASSLLGPLSNQPQHF.

This CDR3 reads CASSSGQRYEQYF. The CDR3 bases are TGTGCCAGCAGTTCCGGGCAACGTTACGAGCAGTACTTC. V and J are TRBV27 and TRBJ2-7; no definite D call. This CDR3 region has 13 residues. Trimming took 4 bases from V and 4 from J, leaving 11 bases between them. CDR1 MNHEY and CDR2 SMNVEV come from the germline V gene (reference sequence).

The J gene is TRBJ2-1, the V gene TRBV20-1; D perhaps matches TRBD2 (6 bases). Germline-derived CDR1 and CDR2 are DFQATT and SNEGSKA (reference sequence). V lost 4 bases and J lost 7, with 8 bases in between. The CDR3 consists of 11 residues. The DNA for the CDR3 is TGCAGTGCTACGACTAGTAATGAGCAGTTCTTC. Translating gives CSATTSNEQFF.

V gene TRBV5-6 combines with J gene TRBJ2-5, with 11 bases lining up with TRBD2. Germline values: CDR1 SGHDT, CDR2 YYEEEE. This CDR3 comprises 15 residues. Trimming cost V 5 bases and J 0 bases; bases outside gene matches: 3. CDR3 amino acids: CASSLLAGDQETQYF. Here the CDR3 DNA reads TGTGCCAGCAGTTTACTAGCGGGAGACCAAGAGACCCAGTACTTC.

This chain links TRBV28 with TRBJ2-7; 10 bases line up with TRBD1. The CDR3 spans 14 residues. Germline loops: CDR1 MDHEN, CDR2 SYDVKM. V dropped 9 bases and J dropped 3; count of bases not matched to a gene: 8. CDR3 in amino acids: CASKADRGFYEQYF. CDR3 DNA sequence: TGTGCCAGTAAAGCGGACAGGGGGTTCTACGAGCAGTACTTC.

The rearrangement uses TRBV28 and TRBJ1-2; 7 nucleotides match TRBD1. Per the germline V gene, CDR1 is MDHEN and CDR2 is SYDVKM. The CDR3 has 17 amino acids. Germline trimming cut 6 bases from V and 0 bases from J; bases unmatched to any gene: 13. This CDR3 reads CASSLLSGTEANYGYTF. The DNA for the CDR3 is TGTGCCAGCAGCCTACTGTCCGGGACAGAAGCTAACTATGGCTACACCTTC.

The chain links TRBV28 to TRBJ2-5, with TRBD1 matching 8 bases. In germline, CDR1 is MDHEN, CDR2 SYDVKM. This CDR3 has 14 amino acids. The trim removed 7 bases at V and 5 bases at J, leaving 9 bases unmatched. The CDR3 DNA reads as TGTGCCAGCACCCCCCAGGGGGCCGGGGAGACCCAGTACTTC. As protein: CASTPQGAGETQYF.

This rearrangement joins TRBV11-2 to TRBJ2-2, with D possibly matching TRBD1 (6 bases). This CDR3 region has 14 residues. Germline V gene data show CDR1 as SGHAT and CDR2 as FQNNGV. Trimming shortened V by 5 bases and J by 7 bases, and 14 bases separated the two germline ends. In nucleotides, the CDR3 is TGTGCCAGCAGCCTAAGCCCCAGGGGCGGGGAGCTGTTTTTT. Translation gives CASSLSPRGGELFF. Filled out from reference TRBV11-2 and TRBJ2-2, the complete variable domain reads EAGVAQSPRYKIIEKRQSVAFWCNPISGHATLYWYQQILGQGPKLLIQFQNNGVVDDSQLPKDRFSAERLKGVDSTLKIQPAKLEDSAVYLCASSLSPRGGELFFGEGSRLTVL.

As DNA, the CDR3 is TGCGCCAGCAGCTTGGGCAGGAAGAACTATGGCTACACCTTC. Translating gives CASSLGRKNYGYTF. The chain joins TRBV5-1 to TRBJ1-2; no clear D gene. This CDR3 region has 14 residues. V was clipped by 0 bases and J by 2 bases, with 8 bases between them. Germline lookup yields CDR1 SGHRS and CDR2 YFSETQ. Using reference TRBV5-1 and TRBJ1-2 for the parts outside the CDR3, the full variable domain is KAGVTQTPRYLIKTRGQQVTLSCSPISGHRSVSWYQQTPGQGLQFLFEYFSETQRNKGNFPGRFSGRQFSNSRSEMNVSTLELGDSALYLCASSLGRKNYGYTFGSGTRLTVV.